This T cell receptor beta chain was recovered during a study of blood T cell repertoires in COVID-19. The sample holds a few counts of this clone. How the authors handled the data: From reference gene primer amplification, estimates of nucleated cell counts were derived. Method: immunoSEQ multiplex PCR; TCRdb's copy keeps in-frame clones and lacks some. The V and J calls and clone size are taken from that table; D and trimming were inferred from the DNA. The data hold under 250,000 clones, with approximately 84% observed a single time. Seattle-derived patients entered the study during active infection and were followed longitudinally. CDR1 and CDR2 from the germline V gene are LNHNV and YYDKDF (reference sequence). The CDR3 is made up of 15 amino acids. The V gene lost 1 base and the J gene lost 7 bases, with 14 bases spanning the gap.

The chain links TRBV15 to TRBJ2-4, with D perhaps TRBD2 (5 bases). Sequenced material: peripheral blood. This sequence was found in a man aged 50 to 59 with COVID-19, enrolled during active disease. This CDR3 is CATSRVVGVQNIQYF. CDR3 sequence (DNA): TGTGCCACCAGCAGAGTTGTCGGGGTCCAGAACATTCAGTACTTC.